This entry describes one T cell receptor (beta chain). What it binds is unknown. Sequencing targeted TCR beta in blood CD8+ and CD4+ T cells. Negative isolation yielded CD4+ and CD8+ T cells, and FACS enriched TEMRA cells. The record originates from a study of CD8 T cells in Susac syndrome. This CDR3 comprises 14 residues. Germline V lookup: CDR1 MNHNY, CDR2 SVGAGI (reference sequence). Trimming stripped 6 bases from V and 3 bases from J, with 15 bases between. Reverse transcription used about 0.5 to 1 ug RNA and random hexamers. Amplification of TCR beta CDR3 spanned 54 Vbeta and 13 Jbeta via immunoSEQ multiplex PCR. Each CDR3 protein gets one entry after TCRdb re-called the immunoSEQ multiplex PCR reads with MiXCR. The sample has about 120,000 distinct CDR3 sequences; 85% to 95% are singletons. General study points: By the study's own acknowledgment, its TCR sequencing and HLA analysis included relatively few individuals.

V usage is TRBV6-6 and J usage is TRBJ2-7, with D possibly called TRBD1 or TRBD2 (5 bases each). The source of this sequence is a human donor with multiple sclerosis. The sequencing input was CD4+ T cells from PBMCs. CDR3 residues: CASRDEGSVYEQYF. CDR3 coding DNA: TGTGCCAGCAGAGACGAGGGGTCGGTCTACGAGCAGTACTTC.